A selection of T cell receptor beta chains follows, all from one sample in a study of early T cells in non-severe SARS-CoV-2 infection. TCRdb analysed the 5' RACE reads with MiXCR anew, one entry per CDR3 protein. Altogether around 26,000 distinct CDR3 sequences are present, around 4.2% being singletons, with the ten largest covering around 4.5%. Sequenced input: whole blood. These TCRs come from an adult who was a healthcare worker with PCR-confirmed SARS-CoV-2 infection or an uninfected control (not recorded which). Both conserved end residues are part of each CDR3. The D gene is left open where the match is weak. The size entry is marked missing in some rows and otherwise reads once, few, many or a size class.

TRBV19	-	TRBJ2-7	many	CASSSRGTSYEQYF	TGTGCCAGTAGTAGTCGAGGGACCAGCTACGAGCAGTACTTC
TRBV18	-	TRBJ2-1	many	CASSPQGNPDEQFF	TGTGCCAGCTCACCACAAGGGAACCCGGACGAGCAGTTCTTC
TRBV4-1	-	TRBJ1-2	many	CASSQALGVNYGYTF	TGCGCCAGCAGCCAAGCTCTGGGGGTGAACTATGGCTACACCTTC
TRBV21-1	-	TRBJ1-6	few	CASSAPGYNSPLHF	TGTGCCAGCAGCGCACCAGGATATAATTCACCCCTCCACTTT
TRBV20-1	-	TRBJ2-5	many	CSATPWARETQYF	TGCAGTGCTACCCCGTGGGCACGGGAGACCCAGTACTTC
TRBV29-1	-	TRBJ2-3	many	CSVEDTQYF	TGCAGCGTTGAAGATACGCAGTATTTT
TRBV10-3	TRBD1	TRBJ1-1	-	CAISEGRGHTEAFF	TGTGCCATCAGTGAGGGGAGGGGGCACACTGAAGCTTTCTTT
TRBV20-1	TRBD2	TRBJ2-4	medium-sized	CSAPRPSLAGENIQYF	TGCAGTGCCCCCAGACCCTCACTAGCGGGGGAAAACATTCAGTACTTC
TRBV6-6	TRBD2	TRBJ2-2	-	CASTTSGAGRFSTGELFF	TGTGCCAGCACCACGTCGGGAGCGGGGCGGTTCAGCACCGGGGAGCTGTTTTTT
TRBV5-1	TRBD1	TRBJ2-2	-	CASSRGQSNTGELFF	TGCGCCAGCAGCAGGGGACAGTCGAACACCGGGGAGCTGTTTTTT
TRBV2	TRBD2	TRBJ2-3	many	CASSEGGRPPYGTDTQYF	TGTGCCAGCAGTGAGGGCGGGAGGCCCCCTTACGGAACAGATACGCAGTATTTT
TRBV21-1	-	TRBJ1-1	many	CASSKVLGLPDTEAFF	TGTGCCAGCAGCAAAGTTCTCGGGTTGCCCGACACTGAAGCTTTCTTT
TRBV7-9	-	TRBJ2-2	many	CASQAQGGGAGELFF	TGTGCCAGCCAGGCCCAAGGTGGGGGAGCCGGGGAGCTGTTTTTT
TRBV28	-	TRBJ2-5	-	CASRGPGVQETQYF	TGTGCCAGCCGTGGTCCTGGCGTACAGGAGACCCAGTACTTC
TRBV11-2	-	TRBJ2-7	-	CASSSFDWGYEQYF	TGTGCCAGCAGCTCATTTGACTGGGGCTACGAGCAGTACTTC
TRBV18	TRBD1	TRBJ2-1	many	CASSLGQGAYNEQFF	TGTGCCAGCTCACTAGGACAGGGGGCATACAATGAGCAGTTCTTC
TRBV12-3/TRBV12-4	TRBD1	TRBJ1-1	many	CASSFNAGGAITEAFF	TGTGCCAGCAGTTTCAACGCAGGGGGAGCGATCACTGAAGCTTTCTTT
TRBV6-1	TRBD1	TRBJ2-7	many	CASSDAGGAWEQYF	TGTGCCAGCAGTGATGCAGGGGGCGCGTGGGAGCAGTACTTC
TRBV4-1	-	TRBJ2-1	many	CASSQEGSYNEQFF	TGCGCCAGCAGCCAAGAAGGTTCCTACAATGAGCAGTTCTTC
TRBV2	-	TRBJ2-3	many	CASNKEEGLPDTQYF	TGTGCCAGCAACAAGGAGGAGGGTCTTCCAGATACGCAGTATTTT
TRBV12-3/TRBV12-4	TRBD1	TRBJ1-5	few	CASSPDRDDQPQHF	TGTGCCAGCAGTCCGGACAGGGATGATCAGCCCCAGCATTTT
TRBV27	-	TRBJ2-7	many	CASSFDGRYEQYF	TGTGCCAGCAGTTTCGATGGGCGCTACGAGCAGTACTTC
TRBV7-6	-	TRBJ2-5	few	CASSLEIEETQYF	TGTGCCAGCAGCTTAGAAATCGAAGAGACCCAGTACTTC
TRBV7-2	TRBD2	TRBJ2-1	many	CASSSTLAGGTNEQFF	TGTGCCAGCAGCTCCACCCTCGCGGGGGGGACCAATGAGCAGTTCTTC
TRBV11-2	-	TRBJ2-2	many	CASRQGPNTGELFF	TGTGCCAGCAGACAGGGCCCGAACACCGGGGAGCTGTTTTTT
TRBV2	-	TRBJ2-3	many	CASGAENTDTQYF	TGTGCCAGCGGGGCAGAGAACACAGATACGCAGTATTTT
TRBV27	-	TRBJ1-5	many	CASSLKGQPQHF	TGTGCCAGCAGTTTAAAAGGTCAGCCCCAGCATTTT
TRBV12-3/TRBV12-4	TRBD1	TRBJ2-7	few	CASSPGQDRSYEQYF	TGTGCCAGCAGCCCGGGACAGGACCGCTCCTACGAGCAGTACTTC
TRBV20-1	-	TRBJ2-1	-	CSAMGTPGSTEQFF	TGCAGTGCCATGGGGACTCCCGGCTCCACTGAGCAGTTCTTC
TRBV5-6	-	TRBJ1-2	many	CASSLPGQIVHGYTF	TGTGCCAGCAGCTTGCCCGGACAGATAGTCCATGGCTACACCTTC
TRBV20-1	TRBD2	TRBJ2-1	many	CSASGTSGGSSYNEQFF	TGCAGTGCTTCCGGGACTAGCGGGGGGAGCTCCTACAATGAGCAGTTCTTC
TRBV29-1	TRBD2	TRBJ2-5	many	CSVEDPGLAGAKGETQYF	TGCAGCGTTGAAGACCCGGGACTAGCGGGAGCCAAAGGAGAGACCCAGTACTTC
TRBV11-2	-	TRBJ2-2	few	CASSLGRGPGELFF	TGTGCCAGCAGCTTAGGTCGGGGACCCGGGGAGCTGTTTTTT
TRBV3-1	TRBD1	TRBJ1-4	few	CASSQVSGGELFF	TGTGCCAGCAGCCAAGTATCAGGGGGGGAACTGTTTTTT